The entry below describes one T cell receptor (beta chain). Its antigen remains undetermined. No much larger clonotype is one base removed from it; base qualities were not supplied. The immunoSEQ assay was applied to genomic DNA for TCRB CDR3 sequencing. Regarding the original processing steps: Nothing other than productive TCRB rearrangements was included in the analyses. A clone was defined by a unique TCRB CDR3 sequence, and clonality was computed as a productive clonality index based on Shannon entropy. The template counts of each clone relative to the total templates per sample were used to calculate repertoire overlap between two samples. V-gene usage from TCRB sequencing and V-gene usage measured by flow cytometry were correlated (Spearman r of under 0.7). Held by TCRdb, this immuneACCESS table contains in-frame sequences only and omits some clones. Under half of the omission traces to an unresolved V gene where checked; the cause of the rest is unknown. That table furnishes V, J and clone size, whereas the DNA furnished D and trimming. For this sample the table gives around 19,000 clones, of which more than 70% were detected only once. The ten biggest clones cover approximately 17% of the sample.

V sheds 6 bases and J sheds 10 bases, leaving 12 bases between their ends. Taken from the germline V gene, the CDR1 and CDR2 loops are MGHRA and YSYEKL. The CDR3 holds 11 amino acids from the cysteine to the phenylalanine. The DNA shown is the 33-base CDR3, in frame from base 1. The record originates from a study of somatic mutations in cytotoxic T cells in rheumatoid arthritis (dated by TCRdb to 2015 to 2018). Concerning the study at large: Some V beta antibody-stained T-cell populations were flow-sorted on a FACSAria II or Sony SH800 at nearly 100% purity, and sorted V beta1+ cells also underwent TCRB sequencing. The study asked whether expanded CD8+ T-cell clones in newly diagnosed, untreated rheumatoid arthritis carry somatic mutations, and used TCRB deep sequencing to characterize clonality. TCRB deep sequencing covered about 60 patients with rheumatoid arthritis along with approximately 20 healthy controls. The median ages of the patient and control groups were essentially identical. The paper as a whole reports these results and caveats: It was unknown which antigens the expanded CD8+ clones targeted, and their absence from virus-specific databases did not exclude viral specificity. The finding that TRBV07 was slightly underrepresented in patients was left unadjusted for multiple comparisons. An increase of CD8+ clonality with age was seen in patients (Spearman r=0.49) but not in healthy controls. Rheumatoid arthritis patients and age-matched healthy controls did not significantly differ in CD8+ T-cell clonality. The largest CD8+ clone made up more than 20% of CD8+ cells in about an eighth of the 65 patients, and blood and synovial fluid shared several identical CD8+ TCRB sequences.

With a median age of approximately 56 years (range roughly 20-75) and roughly 50% female, the healthy controls consisted of 20 blood donors whose buffy coats were used. Positive magnetic bead selection on an AutoMACS was used to isolate CD4+ and CD8+ cells, with flow cytometry used to check purity. Peripheral blood mononuclear cells were isolated by Ficoll-Paque PLUS density gradient separation. Nucleospin Tissue or Tissue XS kits were used to extract DNA from CD4-enriched, CD8-enriched or PBMC samples, and a Qubit 2.0 fluorometer was used for quantification. The receptor was isolated from a woman in her forties or fifties in good health. The rearranged chain carries TRBV4-1 and TRBJ1-1; TRBD1 could be the D gene, as 6 bases match. The sequenced sample was CD8+ T cells sorted from blood. The base sequence is TGCGCCAGCAGGTCAGGAGGGGGAGCTTTCTTT. Its translation is CASRSGGGAFF.